This T cell receptor (beta chain) was found in a study of T cell repertoires in cytomegalovirus infection (dated by TCRdb to 2018 to 2020). Concerning the study at large: Donor HLA type was relevant to the analysis, as public TCR beta signatures indicated carriage of CMV infection together with the matching HLA type. Overall study results and their limits: The ex vivo response was dominated by HLA-C-restricted CMV-specific TCR beta clonotypes, which also provided the single most frequent clonotype in two of eight donors. Carriers of CMV infection plus the relevant HLA type were discriminated by the cumulative frequency of public TCR beta family members in the study cohort and in an independent roughly 380-donor cohort.

Spanning cysteine to phenylalanine, the CDR3 consists of 16 amino acids. The entry retains the CDR3 DNA only, 48 bases that are in frame from base 1. CDR1 and CDR2 (SGHVS, FQNEAQ) derive from the germline V gene. Relative to germline, V is missing 4 bases and J is missing 3 bases, with 8 bases of the junction outside any gene match. The sequencer was an Illumina HiSeq 1500. Clones were called with MiXCR by TCRdb after fastp trimmed the public reads at Q25, and only in-frame beta chains were retained. Duplicate CDR3 protein sequences are folded into a single record with the most common DNA and genes. This sample holds some 200,000 distinct CDR3 sequences; nearly 9.5% were observed only once. Approximately 4.2% of the sample goes to the ten largest clones. This clonotype came up many times. Its specific antigen is unknown. Nothing much larger sits one base from this clone, and base qualities are not available.

This chain is built from TRBV7-8 and TRBJ1-4, and TRBD1 matches 7 of the central bases. The source material was PBMCs. The receptor was isolated from a human donor in good health (CMV status not recorded). Some clones in this sample may be carry-over from other donors' samples. The nucleotide sequence is TGTGCCAGCAGCTGGGGACAGCGCCTGGCTAATGAAAAACTGTTTTTT. This is translated as CASSWGQRLANEKLFF.